The TCR beta chain under discussion was sequenced for a study of cytomegalovirus exposure and HLA in healthy donors. General study findings and limits: Around 18,000 TCR beta sequences were associated with HLA alleles at 0.05 false discovery rate in a later analysis. Near-uniform donor sequencing depth was presumed by presence/absence analyses.

The primer mix had 60 Vbeta and 13 Jbeta primers. Method: immunoSEQ multiplex PCR; TCRdb's copy keeps in-frame clones and lacks some. The table lists tens of thousands of clones. About this clone itself: What it binds is unknown.

Per the germline V gene, CDR1 is MGHDK and CDR2 is SYGVNS. The CDR3 sequence is 14 residues long. V lost 2 bases, J lost 2 bases, and 6 bases lay in between. Sequencing was carried out using PBMCs. The chain couples TRBV25-1 to TRBJ2-2; tentatively, D is TRBD1 (5 bases). This receptor was taken from a man aged 35-49 years in good health and CMV-seronegative. The CDR3, as DNA: TGTGCCAGCAGTGAACAGGGAAACACCGGGGAGCTGTTTTTT. It encodes CASSEQGNTGELFF.